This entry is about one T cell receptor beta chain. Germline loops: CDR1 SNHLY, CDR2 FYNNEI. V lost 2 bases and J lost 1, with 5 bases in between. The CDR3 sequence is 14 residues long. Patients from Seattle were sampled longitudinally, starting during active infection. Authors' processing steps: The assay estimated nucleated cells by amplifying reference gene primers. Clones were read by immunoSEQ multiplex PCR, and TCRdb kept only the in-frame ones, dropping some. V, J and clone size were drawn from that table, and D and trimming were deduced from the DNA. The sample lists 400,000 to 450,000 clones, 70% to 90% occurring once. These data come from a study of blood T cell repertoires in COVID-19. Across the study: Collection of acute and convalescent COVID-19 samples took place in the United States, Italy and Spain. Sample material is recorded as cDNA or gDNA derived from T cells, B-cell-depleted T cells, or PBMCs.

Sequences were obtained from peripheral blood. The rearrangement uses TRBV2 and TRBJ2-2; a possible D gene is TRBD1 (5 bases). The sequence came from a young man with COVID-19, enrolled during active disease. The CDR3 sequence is CASSEQGNTGELFF. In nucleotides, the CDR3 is TGTGCCAGCAGTGAACAGGGGAACACCGGGGAGCTGTTTTTT.